This T cell receptor beta chain stems from a study of T cell repertoires in aging, cancer and after chemotherapy (dated by TCRdb to the late 2010s). Describing the broader study: The donors fell into six age groups ranging from 30 or younger to 70 or older, and each group had at least three individuals. Control TCR repertoires from healthy donors were recorded over several months to years, and clear clonal overlap was observed across re-sampling. The complete dataset included some 9 million TCR reads. To examine immunoaging and T cell reconstitution after chemotherapy, the study profiled TCR beta repertoires in peripheral blood from healthy donors and cancer patients. A cohort of 220 or so cancer patients (more than 90 with hematological and 124 with solid cancers) was assembled, and 95 to 100 healthy donors were included as a reference group.

Overall study results and their limits: According to the authors, the repertoire data do not allow conclusions to be drawn about immunological memory after chemotherapy. In healthy donors, the decline in TCR diversity with age was mainly explained by loss of richness, whereas in cancer patients loss of evenness was also found to contribute. Significantly lower blood TCR diversity and higher clonality were observed in untreated patients with hematological or solid cancers than in age-matched healthy donors. In both cancer cohorts, median generation probability rose over the chemotherapy interval, which suggests that the repertoire was reconstituted through rebound thymic output.

Rearranged TRB sequences spanning V, D and J segments were amplified by multiplex touch-down PCR using a mixed TRB-A/B primer pool. Illumina adapters and sample indices were attached to the amplicons in two consecutive PCR reactions using Phusion HS II polymerase. Amplicons were gel-purified using the NucleoSpin Gel and PCR Clean-up kit and were subsequently checked with Qubit and an Agilent 2100 Bioanalyzer. Sequencing of libraries was carried out on an Illumina MiSeq in 600-cycle, single-indexed, paired-end runs. In the original analysis: MiXCR versions 2.12 and 3.0.5 were used to process the TRB sequences. Each unique CDR3 nucleotide sequence was counted as one clone, and only productive sequences with at least two reads were retained. The repertoire metrics were Shannon diversity, evenness, clonality (defined as one minus evenness), and alpha-parameterized diversity profiles covering alpha 0 to 5. The IGoR algorithm was used to compute generation probabilities of clones in paired pre- and post-chemotherapy samples. TCRdb reworked the public reads: Q25 trimming with fastp, MiXCR clone assembly, productive beta chains retained. CDR3 protein duplicates are merged, each entry listing the most common genes and DNA. These V and J calls are TCRdb output, not the study's own analysis. Present in this sample are roughly 2,900 distinct CDR3 sequences, about 35% of which were seen just once. Approximately 50% of the sample is in the top ten clones.

Comments on this clonotype: Its antigen remains undetermined. A read error may produce the germline difference seen at one junction end.

The CDR3 goes from the cysteine to the phenylalanine over 13 residues. Solely the CDR3 DNA is kept, with 39 bases framed from the first base. The germline V gene (reference sequence) sets CDR1 to SEHNR and CDR2 to FQNEAQ. Genomic DNA extracted from peripheral blood, rather than sorted cells or RNA, was used as the source for amplification of TCR beta rearrangements. The source is a human donor in good health. Source material: blood. The chain links TRBV7-9 with TRBJ1-4, with 9 junctional bases fitting TRBD1. The CDR3 region has the sequence CVSSLGQGEKLFF. The DNA is as follows: TGTGTCAGCAGCTTGGGACAGGGAGAAAAACTGTTTTTT.